This TCR beta chain stems from a study of CD8+CD57+ T cells in acquired aplastic anemia (dated by TCRdb to the late 2010s). Broadly, across the study: DNA extracted from sorted CD4+ and CD8+ cells had a mean of roughly 3.4 ug, with a range of about 0.19 to 27.4 ug. A CD8+CD57+ expansion meant a frequency higher than the mean frequency seen in healthy subjects.

Expansion of CD8+CD57+ cells had been shown by flow cytometry in the patients chosen for sequencing. Every patient had severe acquired aplastic anemia, diagnosed using the International Study of Aplastic Anemia and Agranulocytosis and Camitta criteria. No therapy had been received by the patients at the time of blood sampling. In this study, sorted CD4+ and CD8+ T cells from the blood of healthy subjects and of severe aplastic anemia patients had their TCR repertoires deep-sequenced. In the USA, patient enrollment took place under clinicaltrials.gov protocols 00001620, 01623167, 00001397, 00071045, 00081523 and 00961064. Ficoll-Paque density gradient centrifugation was used to isolate peripheral blood mononuclear cells. Before DNA was extracted, CD4+ and CD8+ T cells were sorted using either FACS or magnetic beads. This clonotype was seen many times. No cognate antigen has been identified for it. The sample holds no much larger clone one base away, and base qualities are not on file.

Beyond this particular receptor, the publication reports: Patients and healthy controls showed no significant difference in CD8+ Simpson's diversity (P=0.060). Around 30 CD8+ CDR3 sequences were found in both patients and controls but appeared to be highly expressed in patients and within the immunodominant clones of the patients.

V is cut back by 5 bases and J by 7 bases, with 11 bases in the junction unmatched. From the germline V gene, CDR1 is SGHVS and CDR2 is FNYEAQ. The CDR3 holds 16 amino acids from the cysteine to the phenylalanine. Only CDR3 DNA is held: 48 bases, read in frame from base 1. Genomic DNA served as template for TCR beta VDJ combination and CDR3 sequence profiling. TCR repertoire sequencing was run on an Illumina HiSeq 2000. The published analysis was carried out like this. TRBV/TRBJ rearrangement plots, CDR3 size and DJ length profiles, and Simpson's diversity index were used to assess repertoires. The most abundant DNA sequence in the deep sequencing data was taken as the immunodominant clone. CDR3 amino acid sequences were checked for sharing across subjects and were also compared against the VDJdb database and published repertoires. TCRdb itself trimmed the public reads at Q25 with fastp, ran MiXCR and retained productive beta chains. Merged by CDR3 protein, the rows form single entries marked with the most common genes and DNA. These V and J calls are TCRdb output, not the study's own analysis. Counted in this sample were 150,000 to 160,000 distinct CDR3 sequences; about 48% of them appeared once. Jointly, the top ten make up around 12% of the sample.

The specimen sequenced was sorted CD4+, CD8+, or CD8+CD57+ T cells (not recorded which) from PBMCs. This sequence originates from a human donor with aplastic anemia. Here the chain combines TRBV7-6 and TRBJ2-2, with TRBD1 identical over 9 junction bases. Read as DNA, the sequence is TGTGCCAGCAGCCGAACCCCACAGGGGGCCCACGGGGAGCTGTTTTTT. It codes for CASSRTPQGAHGELFF.